This T cell receptor beta chain came from a study of blood T cell repertoires in COVID-19 (dated by TCRdb to about 2020). The study in broad terms: The collaborator samples originated in the United States, Italy and Spain and spanned the acute and convalescent phases of COVID-19. The prospective study material was composed of cDNA or gDNA derived from T cells, B-cell-depleted T cells, or PBMCs. The dataset comprised deeply sampled blood TCRbeta repertoires from subjects exposed to, actively infected with, or recovered from COVID-19. A de-identified subject ID, COVID-19 status, age in years and sex were almost always included in the sample metadata. The samples were drawn from two sources: the first 160 participants of the ongoing ImmuneRACE study, and 950 to 1,500 subjects contributed by 6 global collaborators. Where available, HLA class I and class II types were taken from metadata supplied by the sample provider and were not determined by assay-based typing. A freely available public database, intended as a resource for researchers studying the immune response to SARS-CoV-2, is where the repertoires were released. The study at large found these results: Clinical and demographic metadata were provided uncurated, with the amount varying by source and participant.

Each collaborating institution followed its own protocols to collect whole blood in K2EDTA tubes. For TCRbeta analysis, collaborators shipped samples in one of three forms: frozen whole blood, isolated PBMCs, or DNA extracted from either of those sample types. According to the germline V gene, CDR1 reads KGHDR and CDR2 reads SFDVKD. The CDR3 goes from the cysteine to the phenylalanine over 13 residues. The retained sequence is limited to the CDR3, 39 bases, with the frame set at the first base. V was cut back by 9 bases and J by 3 bases, leaving a gap of 11 bases between them. Notes on this clone: The antigen it binds to is not known. Base qualities are not at hand, and no much larger clone is one base apart.

TCRbeta CDR3 regions were amplified from genomic DNA using the immunoSEQ Assay, a bias-controlled multiplex PCR. In the paper's pipeline: The number of nucleated cells in each sample was estimated by amplification of reference gene primers within the assay. To quantify the absolute abundance of each unique TCRbeta CDR3 rearrangement, sequence reads were collapsed and filtered. For each sample, productive Simpson clonality was calculated by taking the square root of Simpson's diversity index across productive rearrangements. Sourced from immuneACCESS, this table was stored by TCRdb with only in-frame sequences that have V and J called. A share of the clones is absent; for the studies checked, an unresolved V gene accounts for under half, and the remainder has no known explanation. That table is the source of V, J and clone size, and D and trimming were worked out from the DNA. For this sample the table gives approximately 220,000 clones, of which roughly nine tenths were detected only once. Roughly 2% of the sample goes to the ten largest clones.

Specimen: peripheral blood. The chain joins TRBV24-1 to TRBJ1-5, with TRBD1 as a weak D call on 6 bases. This receptor was taken from a woman between 50 and 59 years old with acute or convalescent COVID-19. The nucleotide sequence reads as follows: TGTGCCACCGGGCAGGGGACCAATCAGCCCCAGCATTTT. It codes for CATGQGTNQPQHF.